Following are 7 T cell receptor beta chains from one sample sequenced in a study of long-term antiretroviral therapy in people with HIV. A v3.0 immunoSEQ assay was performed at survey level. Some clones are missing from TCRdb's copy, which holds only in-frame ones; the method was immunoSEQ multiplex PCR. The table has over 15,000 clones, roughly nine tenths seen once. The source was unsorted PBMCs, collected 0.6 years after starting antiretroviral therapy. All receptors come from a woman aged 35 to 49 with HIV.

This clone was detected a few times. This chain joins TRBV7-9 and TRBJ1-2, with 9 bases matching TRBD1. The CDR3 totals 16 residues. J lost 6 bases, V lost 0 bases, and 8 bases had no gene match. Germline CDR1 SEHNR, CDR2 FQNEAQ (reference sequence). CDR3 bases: TGTGCCAGCAGCTTAGCCTATACGGACAGGGGCGATGGCTACACCTTC. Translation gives CASSLAYTDRGDGYTF.

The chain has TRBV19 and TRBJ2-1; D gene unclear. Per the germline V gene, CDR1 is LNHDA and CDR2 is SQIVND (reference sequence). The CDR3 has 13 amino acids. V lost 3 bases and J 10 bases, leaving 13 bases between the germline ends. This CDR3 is CASSIEGGMEQFF. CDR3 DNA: TGTGCCAGTAGTATTGAAGGCGGAATGGAGCAGTTCTTC.

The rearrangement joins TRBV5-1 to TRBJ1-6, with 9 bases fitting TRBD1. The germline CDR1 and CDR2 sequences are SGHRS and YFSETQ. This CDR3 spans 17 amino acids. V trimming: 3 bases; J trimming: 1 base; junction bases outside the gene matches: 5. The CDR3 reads CASSSQDRGSYNSPLHF. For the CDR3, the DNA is TGCGCCAGCAGCTCCCAGGACAGGGGATCCTATAATTCACCCCTCCACTTT.

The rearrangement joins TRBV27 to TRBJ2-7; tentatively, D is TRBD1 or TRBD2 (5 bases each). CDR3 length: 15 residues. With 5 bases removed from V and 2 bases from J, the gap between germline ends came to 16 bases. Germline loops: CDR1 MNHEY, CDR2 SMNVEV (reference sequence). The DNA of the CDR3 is TGTGCCAGCAGTCCGAAAGGGACGGGGACCTACGAGCAGTACTTC. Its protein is CASSPKGTGTYEQYF.

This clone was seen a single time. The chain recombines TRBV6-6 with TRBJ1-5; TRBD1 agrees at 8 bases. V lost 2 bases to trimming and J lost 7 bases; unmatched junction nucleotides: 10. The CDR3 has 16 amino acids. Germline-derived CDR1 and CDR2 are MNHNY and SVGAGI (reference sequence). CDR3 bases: TGTGCCAGCAGTTACAAGCCCCAGGGGGCAGGGCAGCCCCAGCATTTT. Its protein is CASSYKPQGAGQPQHF.

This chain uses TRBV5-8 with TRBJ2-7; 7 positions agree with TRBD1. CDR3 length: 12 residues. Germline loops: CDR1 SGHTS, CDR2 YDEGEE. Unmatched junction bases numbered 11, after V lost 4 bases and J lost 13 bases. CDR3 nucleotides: TGTGCCAGCAGCCCGGATTCAGGGACAGTTTACTTC. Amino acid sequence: CASSPDSGTVYF.

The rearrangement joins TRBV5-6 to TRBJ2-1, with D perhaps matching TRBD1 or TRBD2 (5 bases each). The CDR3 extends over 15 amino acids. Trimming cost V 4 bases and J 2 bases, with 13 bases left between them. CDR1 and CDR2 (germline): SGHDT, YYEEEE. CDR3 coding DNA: TGTGCCAGCAGCAGAGGGACCCAGCCCTACAATGAGCAGTTCTTC. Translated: CASSRGTQPYNEQFF. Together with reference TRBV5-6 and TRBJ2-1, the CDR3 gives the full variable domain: DAGVTQSPTHLIKTRGQQVTLRCSPKSGHDTVSWYQQALGQGPQFIFQYYEEEERQRGNFPDRFSGHQFPNYSSELNVNALLLGDSALYLCASSRGTQPYNEQFFGPGTRLTVL.